Listed here are 24 T cell receptor beta chains from one sample, sequenced in a study of blood T cell repertoires in COVID-19. Profiling relied on immunoSEQ multiplex PCR, and the TCRdb table lists in-frame clones only, not all of them. The sample has roughly 65,000 clones; roughly 80% are singletons. Sequencing used peripheral blood. The receptors here all came from a human donor in a cohort sampled during active COVID-19.

This clone was observed a handful of times. The rearrangement joins TRBV5-6 to TRBJ2-2, with 8 bases aligning to TRBD1. With 4 bases clipped from V and 2 bases from J, the junction kept 7 bases outside the gene matches. The germline CDR1 and CDR2 sequences are SGHDT and YYEEEE. This CDR3 is 16 amino acids long. The CDR3 sequence: CASSAGTGGNTGELFF. For the CDR3, the DNA is TGTGCCAGCAGCGCCGGGACAGGAGGAAACACCGGGGAGCTGTTTTTT.

V gene TRBV7-8 combines with J gene TRBJ2-7, with 7 bases aligning to TRBD2. The CDR3 has 14 amino acids. Germline CDR1 reads SGHVS; CDR2 reads FQNEAQ. V lost 6 bases to trimming and J lost 1 base; unmatched junction nucleotides: 6. CDR3 DNA sequence: TGTGCCAGCAGTCGGTCACTAGCGTCCTACGAGCAGTACTTC. This encodes CASSRSLASYEQYF.

This chain links TRBV18 with TRBJ2-5; tentative D call: TRBD1 (6 bases). V lost 1 base to trimming and J lost 5 bases, with 14 bases between them. Germline loops: CDR1 KGHSH, CDR2 LQKENI. The CDR3 totals 15 residues. The CDR3 coding sequence is TGTGCCAGCTCACCACTGCAGGGGAACGTGGAGACCCAGTACTTC. Translated, it gives CASSPLQGNVETQYF.

Worth noting for this clone: Mismatch with germline at one junction end may stem from a read error. The chain recombines TRBV7-7 with TRBJ2-2; TRBD1 agrees at 7 bases. This CDR3 has 15 amino acids. In germline, CDR1 is SSHAT, CDR2 FNYEAQ (reference sequence). The CDR3 nucleotides are TGTGCTAGCAGAGCCGGGACAGAGAACACCGGGGAGCTGTTTTTT. Its translation is CASRAGTENTGELFF.

This clone was found a few times. The chain links TRBV7-9 to TRBJ2-1; 14 bases fit TRBD2. This CDR3 has 15 residues. Germline-derived CDR1 and CDR2 are SEHNR and FQNEAQ (reference sequence). Losses at the gene ends were 5 bases for V and 11 bases for J; bases not matched to a gene: 8. The DNA of the CDR3 is TGTGCCAGCAGCGCGACTAGCGGGAGGGCCGGCAAGCAGTTCTTC. It codes for CASSATSGRAGKQFF.

A few counts support this clone. The CDR3, as DNA: TGTGCCAGCAGTAACCCGGGAGCGGGGGCTTACAATGAGCAGTTCTTC. Translating it yields CASSNPGAGAYNEQFF. The V gene is TRBV6-2 or TRBV6-3, the J gene TRBJ2-1; TRBD2 aligns across 8 bases. The CDR3 runs to 16 residues. J was trimmed by 4 bases and V by 5 bases; bases with no gene match: 10. Germline lookup yields CDR1 MNHEY and CDR2 SVGEGT.

V is TRBV11-2 and J is TRBJ2-2; 10 bases line up with TRBD1. This CDR3 contains 14 residues. Germline values: CDR1 SGHAT, CDR2 FQNNGV. Unmatched junction bases numbered 2, after V lost 5 bases and J lost 5 bases. CDR3 sequence reads: CASSRDRGTGELFF. The CDR3 region has the DNA TGTGCCAGCAGCCGGGACAGGGGTACCGGGGAGCTGTTTTTT.

The chain recombines TRBV2 with TRBJ2-5; TRBD2 matches 8 bases. Germline CDR1 is SNHLY and CDR2 is FYNNEI. This CDR3 region has 16 residues. The V segment lost 5 bases and the J segment 4 bases; nucleotides outside the gene matches: 12. This CDR3 reads CASSPGTSAGGETQYF. CDR3 nucleotide sequence: TGTGCCAGCAGTCCCGGGACTAGTGCTGGTGGAGAGACCCAGTACTTC.

This clone was found once. This chain uses TRBV4-3 with TRBJ1-1; the D is unclear. The ends were cut back, 1 base at V and 4 bases at J, with 7 bases in the middle. This CDR3 has 13 residues. Per germline, CDR1 LGHNA and CDR2 YSLEER. The CDR3 reads CASSQALFTEAFF. CDR3 in DNA: TGCGCCAGCAGCCAAGCTCTTTTCACTGAAGCTTTCTTT.

The chain links TRBV28 to TRBJ2-7; no reliable D call. Between the trimmed V and J ends, which lost 4 bases and 6 bases, there was a span of 19 bases. The CDR3 has 15 amino acids. Germline V gives CDR1 MDHEN, CDR2 SYDVKM. The CDR3 region has the DNA TGTGCCAGCAGTTCGTATACTTACAGTCTTTCCGAGCAGTACTTC. Its protein is CASSSYTYSLSEQYF.

This clone has a handful of counts. The chain joins TRBV6-6 to TRBJ2-5; possible D gene TRBD1, 6 bases. Between the trimmed V and J ends, which lost 6 bases and 1 base, there was a span of 9 bases. This CDR3 comprises 13 residues. Looked up from germline, CDR1 is MNHNY and CDR2 is SVGAGI (reference sequence). The CDR3 coding sequence is TGTGCCAGCAGGGCAGGGGCCCAAGAGACCCAGTACTTC. This sequence encodes CASRAGAQETQYF.

The chain recombines TRBV27 with TRBJ2-3; D might be TRBD2 (7 bases). CDR1 is MNHEY, CDR2 SMNVEV, per germline (reference sequence). This CDR3 has 16 residues. Trimming took off 3 bases at V and 1 base at J, with 14 bases between the two ends. CDR3 region: CASSLSGGPGTDTQYF. CDR3 sequence (DNA): TGTGCCAGCAGTTTGTCCGGGGGGCCAGGCACAGATACGCAGTATTTT.

The chain has TRBV5-1 and TRBJ2-5, with 7 positions matching TRBD1. V trimming: 4 bases; J trimming: 2 bases; junction bases outside the gene matches: 8. The germline CDR1 and CDR2 sequences are SGHRS and YFSETQ. This CDR3 comprises 15 residues. CDR3 protein: CASSPGQTKQETQYF. CDR3 in DNA: TGCGCCAGCAGCCCGGGACAGACCAAACAAGAGACCCAGTACTTC. Full variable domain (rest looked up from reference TRBV5-1 and TRBJ2-5): KAGVTQTPRYLIKTRGQQVTLSCSPISGHRSVSWYQQTPGQGLQFLFEYFSETQRNKGNFPGRFSGRQFSNSRSEMNVSTLELGDSALYLCASSPGQTKQETQYFGPGTRLLVL.

This rearrangement joins TRBV19 to TRBJ2-2; D may be TRBD1 (6 bases). The V end was cut by 3 bases, the J end by 3 bases, with 17 bases between. CDR3 size: 17 residues. The V gene's germline CDR1 is LNHDA and CDR2 SQIVND (reference sequence). The CDR3 protein is CASSIHTTGSDTGELFF. The CDR3 region has the DNA TGTGCCAGTAGTATTCATACGACAGGATCCGACACCGGGGAGCTGTTTTTT.

The chain recombines TRBV7-2 with TRBJ2-7; 8 bases are a match to TRBD2. Trimming at V came to 0 bases and at J to 1 base, leaving 2 bases not matched to a gene. The CDR3 covers 15 residues. Germline-derived CDR1 and CDR2 are SGHTA and FQGNSA. For the CDR3, the DNA is TGTGCCAGCAGCTTAGCTTTAGCGGGGTCCTACGAGCAGTACTTC. It is translated as CASSLALAGSYEQYF.

This chain links TRBV7-2 with TRBJ2-5; a possible D gene is TRBD1 (6 bases). The CDR3 spans 14 residues. CDR1 and CDR2 from the germline V gene are SGHTA and FQGNSA. V gave up 5 bases and J gave up 0 bases, with 10 bases separating them. The CDR3 DNA reads as TGTGCCAGCAGCAGCCGGGACAACCAAGAGACCCAGTACTTC. Translated: CASSSRDNQETQYF.

This clone was seen once. The V and J genes are TRBV7-9 and TRBJ1-1, with TRBD1 identical over 10 bases. Per the germline V gene, CDR1 is SEHNR and CDR2 is FQNEAQ (reference sequence). The CDR3 has 14 residues. V was pared by 2 bases and J by 8 bases, with 5 bases of the junction left unmatched. The CDR3 loop reads CASSLFGGQGEAFF. As DNA, the CDR3 is TGTGCCAGCAGCTTATTCGGGGGACAGGGGGAAGCTTTCTTT.

The chain uses TRBV3-1 (or the pseudogene TRBV3-2) and TRBJ2-1; TRBD2 agrees at 8 bases. CDR3 length: 16 amino acids. The V gene end was trimmed by 3 bases and the J gene end by 6 bases; junction bases not matched to a gene: 10. Per the germline V gene, CDR1 is LGHDT and CDR2 is YNNKEL (reference sequence). CDR3 DNA sequence: TGTGCCAGCAGCCATCTTCGAGCGGGAGTTCCCAATGAGCAGTTCTTC. This encodes CASSHLRAGVPNEQFF.

This chain connects TRBV25-1 to TRBJ2-1; TRBD1 aligns across 8 bases. Looked up from germline, CDR1 is MGHDK and CDR2 is SYGVNS. The CDR3 runs 15 residues. With V trimmed by 5 bases and J by 5 bases, 8 bases remained unmatched. CDR3 coding DNA: TGTGCCAGCAGTCGACCCTGGACAGGGAACAATGAGCAGTTCTTC. This translates into CASSRPWTGNNEQFF.

The V and J genes are TRBV18 and TRBJ2-1; 8 nucleotides agree with TRBD1. CDR1 is KGHSH, CDR2 LQKENI, per germline. Trimming took 4 bases from V and 3 from J; bases not matched to a gene: 5. The CDR3 spans 15 residues. The CDR3 loop reads CASSLGQALYNEQFF. The CDR3 DNA follows: TGTGCCAGCTCACTGGGACAGGCGCTCTACAATGAGCAGTTCTTC. Combining the CDR3 with reference TRBV18 and TRBJ2-1 gives the whole variable domain NAGVMQNPRHLVRRRGQEARLRCSPMKGHSHVYWYRQLPEEGLKFMVYLQKENIIDESGMPKERFSAEFPKEGPSILRIQQVVRGDSAAYFCASSLGQALYNEQFFGPGTRLTVL.

The chain has TRBV28 and TRBJ1-5; TRBD1 matches 7 bases. Trimming at V came to 2 bases and at J to 3 bases, leaving 13 bases not matched to a gene. Germline values: CDR1 MDHEN, CDR2 SYDVKM. There are 18 residues in the CDR3. The CDR3 protein is CASSLRFLGQPPNQPQHF. The CDR3, as DNA: TGTGCCAGCAGTTTAAGGTTCCTGGGACAGCCACCCAATCAGCCCCAGCATTTT. The full variable domain, its missing parts supplied by reference TRBV28 and TRBJ1-5, is DVKVTQSSRYLVKRTGEKVFLECVQDMDHENMFWYRQDPGLGLRLIYFSYDVKMKEKGDIPEGYSVSREKKERFSLILESASTNQTSMYLCASSLRFLGQPPNQPQHFGDGTRLSIL.

The rearrangement links TRBV7-2 to TRBJ2-5; weak D call: TRBD1 (6 bases). Trimming took off 5 bases at V and 0 bases at J, with 10 bases between the two ends. Germline V CDR1 and CDR2: SGHTA, FQGNSA. CDR3 length: 14 residues. This CDR3 reads CASSPTGYQETQYF. Written as DNA, the CDR3 is TGTGCCAGCAGCCCGACAGGTTACCAAGAGACCCAGTACTTC.

This chain uses TRBV19 with TRBJ2-6; unclear D gene. The germline V gene encodes CDR1 LNHDA and CDR2 SQIVND (reference sequence). V was clipped by 3 bases and J by 3 bases, with 9 bases between them. This CDR3 contains 15 residues. The CDR3 nucleotides read TGTGCCAGTAGTATTGTTTTTCATGGGGCCAACGTCCTGACTTTC. This codes for CASSIVFHGANVLTF.

This chain links TRBV28 with TRBJ2-7; 7 bases fit TRBD1. CDR3 length: 13 residues. Germline V CDR1 and CDR2: MDHEN, SYDVKM. V lost 6 bases to trimming and J lost 2 bases; unmatched junction nucleotides: 4. The CDR3 loop reads CASSTGQPYEQYF. CDR3 bases: TGTGCCAGCAGCACGGGACAGCCCTACGAGCAGTACTTC. Complete variable domain (other parts from reference TRBV28 and TRBJ2-7): DVKVTQSSRYLVKRTGEKVFLECVQDMDHENMFWYRQDPGLGLRLIYFSYDVKMKEKGDIPEGYSVSREKKERFSLILESASTNQTSMYLCASSTGQPYEQYFGPGTRLTVT.